A selection of T cell receptor beta chains follows, all from one sample in a study of T cell responses to AZD1222 COVID-19 vaccine. Assay: immunoSEQ multiplex PCR; the TCRdb copy retains only in-frame clones and omits some. The profile covers around 110,000 clones, with about 91% appearing a single time and approximately 1.5% taken by the ten largest. The sequencing used peripheral blood, collected on day 0 of AZD1222 vaccination. The receptors shown here come from an adult in good health. The CDR3 runs from the conserved cysteine through the conserved F or W. A D gene is named only where the DNA matches it firmly. Clone size is given for some rows only: seen once, a few or many times, or a class if the clone is expanded.

d_call	cdr3_length	clone_size	j_call	v_call	cdr3_aa	cdr3_nt
NA	14	NA	TRBJ1-1	TRBV18	CASSPTEPNTEAFF	TGTGCCAGCTCACCGACAGAGCCGAACACTGAAGCTTTCTTT
NA	14	few	TRBJ1-1	TRBV5-5	CASSPLQVSTEAFF	TGTGCCAGCAGCCCCCTACAAGTTTCGACCGAAGCTTTCTTT
TRBD1	13	NA	TRBJ1-2	TRBV5-4	CASSPPGQYGYTF	TGTGCCAGCAGCCCGCCGGGACAGTATGGCTACACCTTC
NA	13	NA	TRBJ1-2	TRBV5-1	CASSLRTDYGYTF	TGCGCCAGCAGCCTAAGGACAGACTATGGCTACACCTTC
TRBD1	14	NA	TRBJ1-6	TRBV19	CASSMTGGDSPLHF	TGTGCCAGTAGTATGACAGGGGGCGATTCACCCCTCCACTTT
TRBD2	16	NA	TRBJ2-1	TRBV24-1	CATSGPLAGGYNEQFF	TGTGCCACCAGTGGACCTTTAGCGGGAGGGTACAATGAGCAGTTCTTC
NA	17	NA	TRBJ2-2	TRBV3-1/TRBV3-2	CASSSEGLAANTGELFF	TGTGCCAGCAGCTCTGAGGGACTGGCCGCGAACACCGGGGAGCTGTTTTTT
NA	16	NA	TRBJ1-2	TRBV9	CASSGAFGIPTYGYTF	TGTGCCAGCAGCGGGGCCTTTGGCATTCCGACCTATGGCTACACCTTC
TRBD1	13	NA	TRBJ1-2	TRBV6-5	CASSTDRGYGYTF	TGTGCCAGCAGTACTGACAGGGGATATGGCTACACCTTC
TRBD2	16	NA	TRBJ2-1	TRBV11-3	CASSPEGLAGLVEQFF	TGTGCCAGCAGCCCAGAGGGACTAGCGGGATTAGTTGAGCAGTTCTTC
NA	15	NA	TRBJ2-3	TRBV7-2	CASSSRGGGTDTQYF	TGTGCCAGCAGCTCAAGGGGTGGGGGCACAGATACGCAGTATTTT
NA	13	NA	TRBJ1-2	TRBV6-1	CASSYNAGYGYTF	TGTGCCAGCAGTTATAACGCGGGGTATGGCTACACCTTC
TRBD1	20	NA	TRBJ2-1	TRBV7-6	CASSLALSLSWTGIGNEQFF	TGTGCCAGCAGCTTAGCCCTGAGTCTGTCCTGGACAGGGATAGGCAATGAGCAGTTCTTC
NA	15	NA	TRBJ1-5	TRBV5-1	CASSFGFQVNQPQHF	TGCGCCAGCAGCTTTGGGTTCCAGGTCAATCAGCCCCAGCATTTT
TRBD1	15	NA	TRBJ1-2	TRBV10-3	CAISGTRDRLYGYTF	TGTGCCATCAGTGGAACCCGGGACAGACTTTATGGCTACACCTTC
NA	15	once	TRBJ1-2	TRBV5-6	CASSLWGVGNYGYTF	TGTGCCAGCAGCTTGTGGGGAGTGGGTAACTATGGCTACACCTTC
NA	15	NA	TRBJ1-3	TRBV7-9	CASSLGDRSGNTIYF	TGTGCCAGCAGCTTAGGAGACAGGTCTGGAAACACCATATATTTT
NA	15	NA	TRBJ2-1	TRBV12-5	CASGLVLSRFHEQFF	TGTGCTAGTGGTTTGGTACTCTCTAGATTCCATGAGCAGTTCTTC
NA	12	NA	TRBJ1-5	TRBV28	CASSLNNQPQHF	TGTGCCAGCAGTTTAAACAATCAGCCCCAGCATTTT
TRBD2	15	NA	TRBJ2-1	TRBV2	CASRGGTSGYNEQFF	TGTGCCAGCAGAGGTGGGACTAGCGGTTACAATGAGCAGTTCTTC
NA	19	NA	TRBJ1-5	TRBV20-1	CSASLQTGSGGEGNQPQHF	TGCAGTGCTAGTCTACAAACAGGGAGTGGGGGAGAGGGCAATCAGCCCCAGCATTTT
TRBD2	16	NA	TRBJ2-1	TRBV5-1	CASSPVAGALYNEQFF	TGCGCCAGCAGCCCCGTAGCGGGCGCCCTCTACAATGAGCAGTTCTTC
NA	14	NA	TRBJ2-6	TRBV7-8	CASSLAAGANVLTF	TGTGCCAGCAGCTTAGCTGCTGGGGCCAACGTCCTGACTTTC
NA	13	NA	TRBJ2-3	TRBV5-1	CASSLVPTDTQYF	TGCGCCAGCAGCTTGGTGCCAACAGATACGCAGTATTTT
TRBD2	15	NA	TRBJ2-1	TRBV11-3	CASSFGGTSGREQFF	TGTGCCAGCAGCTTCGGGGGGACTAGCGGCCGGGAGCAGTTCTTC
NA	15	NA	TRBJ1-5	TRBV27	CASGMDFRGFQPQHF	TGTGCCAGCGGCATGGACTTTAGGGGCTTTCAGCCCCAGCATTTT
TRBD1	16	NA	TRBJ1-2	TRBV19	CASSTPGQAANYGYTF	TGTGCCAGTAGTACCCCGGGACAGGCAGCTAACTATGGCTACACCTTC
NA	15	NA	TRBJ1-5	TRBV7-9	CASSLEAGGNQPQHF	TGTGCCAGCAGCTTAGAGGCAGGAGGCAATCAGCCCCAGCATTTT
NA	14	NA	TRBJ2-1	TRBV5-1	CASSLSSQGFEQFF	TGCGCCAGCAGCTTGTCATCACAGGGCTTTGAGCAGTTCTTC
NA	15	NA	TRBJ2-3	TRBV25-1	CASSEWRDRTDTQYF	TGTGCCAGCAGTGAATGGCGGGATCGCACAGATACGCAGTATTTT
NA	15	NA	TRBJ2-2	TRBV12-5	CASGLVQGNTGELFF	TGTGCTAGTGGTTTGGTACAGGGCAACACCGGGGAGCTGTTTTTT
NA	15	NA	TRBJ1-1	TRBV3-1/TRBV3-2	CASSQGLRENTEAFF	TGTGCCAGCAGCCAAGGACTCCGGGAGAACACTGAAGCTTTCTTT
NA	17	NA	TRBJ2-3	TRBV5-5	CASSLAGPGGPQDTQYF	TGTGCCAGCAGCTTGGCCGGTCCGGGGGGCCCGCAGGATACGCAGTATTTT